The following is a T cell receptor (beta chain) sequence with its context. Its antigen is still unknown. Germline lookup yields CDR1 MNHEY and CDR2 SVGAGI. V was shortened by 0 bases and J by 2 bases, with 10 bases between the two germline ends. The CDR3 covers 16 residues. The data are from a study of identical twins. Overall study findings and caveats: These conclusions were based on statistical analysis (cross-sectional, not following the same donors).

The donor group consisted entirely of healthy Caucasians. TCRdb passed the 5' RACE reads through MiXCR, listing each CDR3 protein once. The sample holds 250,000 or so distinct CDR3 sequences, approximately 8.3% seen once. The same sample was also used in a study of yellow fever vaccine responses in identical twins.

The TCR originated in a young woman in good health. The V call is TRBV6-5, the J call TRBJ2-2; possible D gene TRBD2, 5 bases. Sequenced material: CD8+ T cells sorted from blood. The CDR3 bases are TGTGCCAGCAGTTACTCCGGAGGTGGAAACACCGGGGAGCTGTTTTTT. This sequence encodes CASSYSGGGNTGELFF.